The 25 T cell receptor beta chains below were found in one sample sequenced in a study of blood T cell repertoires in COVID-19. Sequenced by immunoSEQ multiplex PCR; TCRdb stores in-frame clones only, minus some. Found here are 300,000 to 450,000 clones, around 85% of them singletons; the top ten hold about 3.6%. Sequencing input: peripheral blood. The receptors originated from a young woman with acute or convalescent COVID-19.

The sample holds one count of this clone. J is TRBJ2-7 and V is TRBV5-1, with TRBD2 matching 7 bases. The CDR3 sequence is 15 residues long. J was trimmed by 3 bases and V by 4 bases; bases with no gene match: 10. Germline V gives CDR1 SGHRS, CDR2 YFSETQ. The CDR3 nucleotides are TGCGCCAGCAGCCCAGGTGGGGGGGTCTTCTACGAGCAGTACTTC. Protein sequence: CASSPGGGVFYEQYF.

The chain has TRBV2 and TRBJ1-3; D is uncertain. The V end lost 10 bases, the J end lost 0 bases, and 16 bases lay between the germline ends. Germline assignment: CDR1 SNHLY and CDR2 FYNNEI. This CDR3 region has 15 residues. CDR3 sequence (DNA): TGTGCCACTAGAAAAGACCTAGTCTCTGGAAACACCATATATTTT. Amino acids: CATRKDLVSGNTIYF. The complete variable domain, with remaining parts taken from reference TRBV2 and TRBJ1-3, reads EPEVTQTPSHQVTQMGQEVILRCVPISNHLYFYWYRQILGQKVEFLVSFYNNEISEKSEIFDDQFSVERPDGSNFTLKIRSTKLEDSAMYFCATRKDLVSGNTIYFGEGSWLTVV.

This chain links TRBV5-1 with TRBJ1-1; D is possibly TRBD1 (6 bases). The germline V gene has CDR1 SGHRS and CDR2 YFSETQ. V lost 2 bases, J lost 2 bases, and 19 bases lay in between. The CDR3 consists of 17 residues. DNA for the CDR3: TGCGCCAGCAGCTTACTTCCCGGAAAGGGGGATAACACTGAAGCTTTCTTT. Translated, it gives CASSLLPGKGDNTEAFF.

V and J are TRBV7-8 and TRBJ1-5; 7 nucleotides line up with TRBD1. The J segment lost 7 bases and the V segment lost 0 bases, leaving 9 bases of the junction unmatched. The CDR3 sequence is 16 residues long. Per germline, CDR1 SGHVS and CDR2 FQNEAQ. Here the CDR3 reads CASSLAQTGSRQPQHF. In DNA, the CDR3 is TGTGCCAGCAGCTTAGCGCAGACAGGGTCGCGCCAGCCCCAGCATTTT.

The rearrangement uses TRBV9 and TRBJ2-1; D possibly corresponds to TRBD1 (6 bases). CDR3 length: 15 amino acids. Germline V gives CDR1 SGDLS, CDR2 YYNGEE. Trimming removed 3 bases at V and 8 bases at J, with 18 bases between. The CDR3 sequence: CASSDHRAGFDEQFF. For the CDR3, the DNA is TGTGCCAGCAGCGACCACAGGGCCGGGTTCGATGAGCAGTTCTTC.

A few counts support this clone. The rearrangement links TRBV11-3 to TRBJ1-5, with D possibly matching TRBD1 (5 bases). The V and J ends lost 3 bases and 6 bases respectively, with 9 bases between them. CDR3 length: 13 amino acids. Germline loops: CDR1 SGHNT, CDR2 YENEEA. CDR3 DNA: TGTGCCAGCAGCTTCAGGGTAGGTCAGCCCCAGCATTTT. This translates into CASSFRVGQPQHF.

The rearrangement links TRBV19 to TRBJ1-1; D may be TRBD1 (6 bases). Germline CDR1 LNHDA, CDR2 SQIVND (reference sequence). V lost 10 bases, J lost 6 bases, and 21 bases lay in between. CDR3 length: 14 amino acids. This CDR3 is CATSVPGDVAEAFF. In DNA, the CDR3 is TGTGCCACCTCAGTCCCAGGGGACGTTGCTGAAGCTTTCTTT.

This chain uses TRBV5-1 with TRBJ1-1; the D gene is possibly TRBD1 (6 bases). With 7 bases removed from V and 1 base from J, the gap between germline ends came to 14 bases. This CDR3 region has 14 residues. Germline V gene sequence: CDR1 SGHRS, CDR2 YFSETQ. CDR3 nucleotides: TGCGCCAGCTCGGGGGGACACCAGAACACTGAAGCTTTCTTT. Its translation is CASSGGHQNTEAFF.

DNA of the CDR3: TGTGCCAGCAGTTATTGGAAGACAGGGGGGAACACTGAAGCTTTCTTT. It translates to CASSYWKTGGNTEAFF. V and J are TRBV6-5 and TRBJ1-1; TRBD1 matches at 9 bases. The CDR3 loop spans 16 amino acids. Germline CDR1 is MNHEY and CDR2 is SVGAGI. The V segment lost 3 bases and the J segment 1 base; nucleotides outside the gene matches: 6.

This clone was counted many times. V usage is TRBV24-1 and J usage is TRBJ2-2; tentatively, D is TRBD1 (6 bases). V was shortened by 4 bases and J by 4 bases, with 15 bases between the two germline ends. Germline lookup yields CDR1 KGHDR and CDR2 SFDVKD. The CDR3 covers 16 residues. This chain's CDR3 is CATSERDNGATGELFF. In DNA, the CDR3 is TGTGCCACCAGTGAAAGGGACAACGGGGCCACCGGGGAGCTGTTTTTT.

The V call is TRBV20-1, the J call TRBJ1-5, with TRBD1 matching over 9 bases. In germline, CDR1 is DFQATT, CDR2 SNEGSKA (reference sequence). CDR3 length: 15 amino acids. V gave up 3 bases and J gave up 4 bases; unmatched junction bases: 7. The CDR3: CSASRDRVGNQPQHF. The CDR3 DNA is TGCAGTGCTAGTCGGGACAGGGTAGGAAATCAGCCCCAGCATTTT.

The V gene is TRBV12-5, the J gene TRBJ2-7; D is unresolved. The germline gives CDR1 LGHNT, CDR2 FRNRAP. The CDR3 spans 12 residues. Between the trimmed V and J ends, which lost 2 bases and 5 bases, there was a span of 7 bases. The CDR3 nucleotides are TGTGCTAGTGGTTTGTACCCGGACGAGCAGTACTTC. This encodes CASGLYPDEQYF.

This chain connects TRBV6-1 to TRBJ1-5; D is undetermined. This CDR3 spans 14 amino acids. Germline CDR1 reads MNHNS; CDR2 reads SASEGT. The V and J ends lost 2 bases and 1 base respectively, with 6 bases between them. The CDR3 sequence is CASSERRSNQPQHF. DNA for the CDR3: TGTGCCAGCAGTGAACGGCGGAGCAATCAGCCCCAGCATTTT.

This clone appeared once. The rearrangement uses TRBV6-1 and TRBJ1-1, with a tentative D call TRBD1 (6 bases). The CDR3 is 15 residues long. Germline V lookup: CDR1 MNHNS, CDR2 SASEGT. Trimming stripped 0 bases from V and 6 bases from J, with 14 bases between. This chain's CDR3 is CASSEAGTGHAEAFF. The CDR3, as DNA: TGTGCCAGCAGTGAAGCAGGAACAGGGCATGCTGAAGCTTTCTTT.

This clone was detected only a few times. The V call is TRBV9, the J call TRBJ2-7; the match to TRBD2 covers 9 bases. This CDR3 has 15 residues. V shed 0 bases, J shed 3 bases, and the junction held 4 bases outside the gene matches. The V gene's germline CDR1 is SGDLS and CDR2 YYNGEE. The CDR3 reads CASSVGAGGHYEQYF. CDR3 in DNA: TGTGCCAGCAGCGTAGGGGCGGGGGGGCACTACGAGCAGTACTTC.

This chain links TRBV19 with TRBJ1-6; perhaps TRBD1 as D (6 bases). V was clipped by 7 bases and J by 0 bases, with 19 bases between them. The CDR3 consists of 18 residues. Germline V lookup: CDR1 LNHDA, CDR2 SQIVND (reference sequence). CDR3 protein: CASTLTGWGDSYNSPLHF. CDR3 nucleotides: TGTGCCAGTACCTTAACAGGGTGGGGAGACTCCTATAATTCACCCCTCCACTTT. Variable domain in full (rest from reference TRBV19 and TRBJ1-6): DGGITQSPKYLFRKEGQNVTLSCEQNLNHDAMYWYRQDPGQGLRLIYYSQIVNDFQKGDIAEGYSVSREKKESFPLTVTSAQKNPTAFYLCASTLTGWGDSYNSPLHFGNGTRLTVT.

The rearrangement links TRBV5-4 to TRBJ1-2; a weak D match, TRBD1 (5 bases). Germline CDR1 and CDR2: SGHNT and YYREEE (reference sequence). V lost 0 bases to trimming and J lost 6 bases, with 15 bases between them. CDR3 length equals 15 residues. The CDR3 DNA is TGTGCCAGCAGCTTGGATTATGGCAGGGTCGATGGCTACACCTTC. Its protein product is CASSLDYGRVDGYTF.

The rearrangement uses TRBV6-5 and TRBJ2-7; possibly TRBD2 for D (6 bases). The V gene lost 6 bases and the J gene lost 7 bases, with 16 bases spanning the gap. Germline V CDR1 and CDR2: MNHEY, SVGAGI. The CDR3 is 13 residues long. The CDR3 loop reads CASRFSGEREQYF. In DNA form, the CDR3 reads TGTGCCAGCAGATTTTCGGGGGAGCGGGAGCAGTACTTC.

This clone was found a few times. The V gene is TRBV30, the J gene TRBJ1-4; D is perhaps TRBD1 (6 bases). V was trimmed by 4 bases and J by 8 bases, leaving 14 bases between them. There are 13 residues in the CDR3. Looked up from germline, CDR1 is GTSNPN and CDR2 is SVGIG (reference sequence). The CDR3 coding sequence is TGTGCCTGGACTGGGGGCTCTAGGGAAAAACTGTTTTTT. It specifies CAWTGGSREKLFF.

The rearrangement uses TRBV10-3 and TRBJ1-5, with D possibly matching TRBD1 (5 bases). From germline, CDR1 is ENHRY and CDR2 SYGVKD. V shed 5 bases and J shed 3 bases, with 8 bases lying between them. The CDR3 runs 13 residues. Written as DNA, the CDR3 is TGTGCCATCAGTCCGGGACTCAATCAGCCCCAGCATTTT. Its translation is CAISPGLNQPQHF.

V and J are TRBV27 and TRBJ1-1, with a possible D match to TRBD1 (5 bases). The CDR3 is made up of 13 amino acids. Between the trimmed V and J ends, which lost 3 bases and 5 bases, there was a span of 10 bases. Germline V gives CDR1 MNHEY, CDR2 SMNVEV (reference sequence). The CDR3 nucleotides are TGTGCCAGCAGTTTGGGGGGATTAACTGAAGCTTTCTTT. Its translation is CASSLGGLTEAFF.

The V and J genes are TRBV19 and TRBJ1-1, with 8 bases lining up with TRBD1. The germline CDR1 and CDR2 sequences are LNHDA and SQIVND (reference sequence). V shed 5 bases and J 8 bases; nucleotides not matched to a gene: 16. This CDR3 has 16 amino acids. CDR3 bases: TGTGCCAGTAGTCCAAGCCGGGGACAGGCCATTAGGGAAGCTTTCTTT. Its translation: CASSPSRGQAIREAFF.

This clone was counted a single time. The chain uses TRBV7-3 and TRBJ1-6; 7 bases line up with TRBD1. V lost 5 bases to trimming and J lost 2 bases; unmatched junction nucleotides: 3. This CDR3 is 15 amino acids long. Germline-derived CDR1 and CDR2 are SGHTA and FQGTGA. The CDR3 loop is CASSQGTAYNSPLHF. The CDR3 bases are TGTGCCAGCAGCCAAGGGACAGCCTATAATTCACCCCTCCACTTT.

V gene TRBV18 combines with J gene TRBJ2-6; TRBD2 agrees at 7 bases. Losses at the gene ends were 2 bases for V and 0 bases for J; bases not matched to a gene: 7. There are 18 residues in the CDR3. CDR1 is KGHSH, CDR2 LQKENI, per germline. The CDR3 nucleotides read TGTGCCAGCTCACCAGGTCAAGGCGGGAGCTCTGGGGCCAACGTCCTGACTTTC. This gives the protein CASSPGQGGSSGANVLTF.

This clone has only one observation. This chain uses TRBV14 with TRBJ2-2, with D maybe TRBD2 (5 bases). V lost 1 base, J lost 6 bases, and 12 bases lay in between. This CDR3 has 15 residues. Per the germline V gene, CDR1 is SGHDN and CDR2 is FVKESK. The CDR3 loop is CASSQGERRSGELFF. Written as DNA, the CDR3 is TGTGCCAGCAGCCAAGGCGAGAGGAGGTCCGGGGAGCTGTTTTTT.